This note documents a single T cell receptor beta chain sequence. These data are taken from a study of shared clonotypes between healthy human individuals. TCRdb's copy holds only in-frame clones and misses some; the assay was immunoSEQ multiplex PCR. The top ten clones hold roughly an eighth of a sample with 400,000 to 600,000 clones, about four fifths of them seen once. Trimming took 7 bases from V and 0 from J; bases not matched to a gene: 11. The CDR3 runs 16 residues. CDR1 is SGHVS and CDR2 is FQNEAQ in the germline V gene. Sequencing was carried out using PBMCs. The receptor was derived from a woman aged 40 to 50 in good health. Some clones in this sample may be carry-over from other donors' samples. This chain connects TRBV7-8 to TRBJ2-7; 8 bases match TRBD2. The CDR3 DNA is TGTGCCAGCACCCCAGGACTAGCCGGACTCTCCTACGAGCAGTACTTC. It encodes CASTPGLAGLSYEQYF.